This TCR beta chain was sequenced during a study of blood T cell repertoires in COVID-19. Residents of approximately 25 US areas, aged roughly 18 to 90 years, made up the participants. Categorization into cohorts depended on clinical history that participants reported. Among Cohort 3 donors, those recovered had two negative PCRs, clearance, or symptom resolution. Germline loops: CDR1 SGHRS, CDR2 YFSETQ. CDR3 length: 18 residues. Trimming removed 0 bases from V and 6 bases from J; junction bases left unmatched: 14. This table comes from immunoSEQ multiplex PCR, and its TCRdb copy is limited to in-frame clones, with some not included. The data show under 200,000 clones, with 80% seen just once and 3% to 4% held by the top ten.

The sequenced sample was PBMCs or T cells enriched from blood (not recorded which). This clonotype originated in a woman aged 55-70 years who had recovered from COVID-19. The genes are TRBV5-1 and TRBJ2-3; 9 bases fit TRBD2. CDR3: CASSLEERVAGGLDTQYF. Written as DNA, the CDR3 is TGCGCCAGCAGCTTGGAGGAGAGGGTTGCGGGGGGGCTGGATACGCAGTATTTT.